The 19 T cell receptor beta chains below all came from one sample that was sequenced in a study of blood T cell repertoires in COVID-19. Sequencing used immunoSEQ multiplex PCR; TCRdb keeps in-frame clones, though not all of them. The top ten clones hold approximately 1.4% of a sample with about 410,000 clones, roughly 85% of them seen once. Material for sequencing was peripheral blood. Receptors originate from a woman between 25 and 40 years old with active or convalescent COVID-19.

The V and J genes are TRBV7-8 and TRBJ2-1; TRBD1 agrees at 8 bases. The CDR3 is 13 amino acids. V was clipped by 3 bases and J by 9 bases; unmatched bases: 4. Germline V lookup: CDR1 SGHVS, CDR2 FQNEAQ. For the CDR3, the DNA is TGTGCCAGCAGCTTGACAGGGGTCGGTGAGCAGTTCTTC. This encodes CASSLTGVGEQFF.

The chain employs TRBV11-2 and TRBJ2-5; D perhaps matches TRBD2 (6 bases). V lost 4 bases to trimming and J lost 9 bases, with 27 bases between them. The CDR3 is 17 residues long. Germline CDR1 reads SGHAT; CDR2 reads FQNNGV. The CDR3 is CASSSARGPGGVTAQYF. As DNA, the CDR3 is TGTGCCAGCAGCTCCGCTCGGGGCCCCGGCGGGGTGACGGCCCAGTACTTC.

The rearrangement uses TRBV28 and TRBJ1-4, with D tentatively TRBD1 (6 bases). In germline, CDR1 is MDHEN, CDR2 SYDVKM. The CDR3 has 16 residues. V lost 2 bases, J lost 8 bases, and 18 bases lay in between. The CDR3 nucleotides are TGTGCCAGCAGTTTAATTGGCGGGGGGCAGGAGGAAAAACTGTTTTTT. Amino acids: CASSLIGGGQEEKLFF.

V and J are TRBV11-2 and TRBJ2-1, with D possibly matching TRBD2 (6 bases). The CDR3 is 14 amino acids. Germline CDR1 reads SGHAT; CDR2 reads FQNNGV. The V end was cut by 0 bases, the J end by 12 bases, with 15 bases between. CDR3 sequence (DNA): TGTGCCAGCAGCTTAGATACGGCGGGATCTAGGCAGTTCTTC. Translated, it gives CASSLDTAGSRQFF.

This clone was counted once. The chain uses TRBV6-6 and TRBJ2-5; 8 bases line up with TRBD2. The CDR3 is 14 residues long. With V trimmed by 7 bases and J by 1 base, 5 bases remained unmatched. Germline assignment: CDR1 MNHNY and CDR2 SVGAGI (reference sequence). CDR3 amino acids: CASNSLAVQETQYF. The CDR3 nucleotides are TGTGCCAGCAACTCACTAGCGGTCCAAGAGACCCAGTACTTC.

In this sample, this clone turned up once. The CDR3 nucleotides read TGTGCCAGCAGTGAAGTGGGGCGGCGCTCCTACAATGAGCAGTTCTTC. Translation: CASSEVGRRSYNEQFF. This sequence joins TRBV6-1 and TRBJ2-1, with a weak D call TRBD1 (5 bases). V was shortened by 1 base and J by 0 bases, with 10 bases between the two germline ends. There are 16 residues in the CDR3. Germline V gene sequence: CDR1 MNHNS, CDR2 SASEGT.

The rearrangement links TRBV2 to TRBJ1-2, with 9 bases identical to TRBD1. The trim removed 4 bases at V and 7 bases at J, leaving 13 bases unmatched. The CDR3 totals 16 residues. Germline CDR1 reads SNHLY; CDR2 reads FYNNEI. The DNA of the CDR3 is TGTGCCAGCAGTGTCCCCCCCCGGGACAGGGTCCTTGGCTACACCTTC. This translates into CASSVPPRDRVLGYTF.

V and J are TRBV4-1 and TRBJ2-3; 7 bases are a match to TRBD2. V lost 3 bases, J lost 1 base, and 10 bases stayed unmatched. This CDR3 has 17 amino acids. CDR1 and CDR2 (germline): MGHRA, YSYEKL. In DNA, the CDR3 is TGCGCCAGCAGCCAGATCCAGTTGGGGGGGGGCACAGATACGCAGTATTTT. Amino acids: CASSQIQLGGGTDTQYF.

This chain joins TRBV25-1 and TRBJ2-7; the D is unclear. The CDR3 totals 12 residues. The V end was cut by 4 bases, the J end by 5 bases, with 9 bases between. CDR1 is MGHDK, CDR2 SYGVNS, per germline. The CDR3, as DNA: TGTGCCAGCAGTGCCCCCCCAAACGAGCAGTACTTC. Translated: CASSAPPNEQYF.

With regard to this clone: Other DNA sequences in the sample encode the same CDR3. The CDR3 sequence is CASSPGQGETQYF. The CDR3 DNA is TGTGCCAGCTCACCGGGACAGGGGGAGACCCAGTACTTC. The V and J genes are TRBV18 and TRBJ2-5; 10 bases are a match to TRBD1. The V gene's germline CDR1 is KGHSH and CDR2 LQKENI. The length of the CDR3 is 13 residues. The V gene end was trimmed by 3 bases and the J gene end by 5 bases; junction bases not matched to a gene: 0.

The V and J genes are TRBV9 and TRBJ1-2; weak D call: TRBD1 (6 bases). Between the trimmed V and J ends, which lost 0 bases and 7 bases, there was a span of 13 bases. Germline values: CDR1 SGDLS, CDR2 YYNGEE. The CDR3 extends over 14 amino acids. The CDR3 sequence is CASSVDGGAGGYTF. As DNA, the CDR3 is TGTGCCAGCAGCGTAGATGGGGGGGCAGGTGGCTACACCTTC.

This clone was found once. The chain combines TRBV19 with TRBJ2-1, with 8 bases lining up with TRBD2. Germline values: CDR1 LNHDA, CDR2 SQIVND (reference sequence). The CDR3 runs 16 residues. J gave up 0 bases and V 1 base, and 2 bases lay outside the gene matches. The chain's CDR3 is CASSIAGGISYNEQFF. CDR3 nucleotides: TGTGCCAGTAGTATAGCGGGGGGGATCTCCTACAATGAGCAGTTCTTC.

The chain recombines TRBV15 with TRBJ2-6; unclear D gene. Trimming pared 8 bases from V and 0 bases from J, leaving 5 bases between. Germline lookup yields CDR1 LNHNV and CDR2 YYDKDF (reference sequence). The CDR3 spans 13 residues. The CDR3 loop reads CATRLSGANVLTF. As DNA, the CDR3 is TGTGCCACCCGACTCTCTGGGGCCAACGTCCTGACTTTC.

The chain has TRBV10-3 and TRBJ1-2, with D unclear. V shed 4 bases and J shed 5 bases, with 23 bases lying between them. The germline CDR1 and CDR2 sequences are ENHRY and SYGVKD. This CDR3 has 17 residues. This CDR3 is CAISGSPRGGQLYGYTF. Here the CDR3 DNA reads TGTGCCATCAGTGGGTCGCCCCGGGGAGGTCAATTGTATGGCTACACCTTC.

This CDR3 is CASSESTWGGRTDTQYF. For the CDR3, the DNA is TGCGCCAGCAGTGAGTCGACTTGGGGGGGCCGAACAGATACGCAGTATTTT. This chain uses TRBV10-2 with TRBJ2-3; TRBD2 might be the D (7 bases). This CDR3 has 17 amino acids. V dropped 0 bases and J dropped 3 bases, with 16 bases sitting between them. The germline CDR1 and CDR2 sequences are WSHSY and SAAADI.

This clone was seen more than once but under ten times. Distinct nucleotide sequences in the sample also encode this CDR3. V and J are TRBV5-6 and TRBJ2-4; a possible D gene is TRBD1 (6 bases). Germline CDR1 is SGHDT and CDR2 is YYEEEE. V lost 0 bases and J lost 2, with 12 bases in between. The length of the CDR3 is 16 residues. The CDR3 sequence is CASSLGAGESKNIQYF. The DNA of the CDR3 is TGTGCCAGCAGCTTGGGGGCAGGGGAGTCCAAAAACATTCAGTACTTC.

This chain connects TRBV6-1 to TRBJ2-2, with D possibly TRBD2 on 6 matching bases. The CDR3 is 17 residues long. Per the germline V gene, CDR1 is MNHNS and CDR2 is SASEGT. The V and J ends lost 0 bases and 5 bases respectively, with 16 bases between them. CDR3 in DNA: TGTGCCAGCAGTGAAGCCTGGCGGGGCCCTAAGACCGGGGAGCTGTTTTTT. Translation gives CASSEAWRGPKTGELFF.

The genes are TRBV11-2 and TRBJ2-1; D is undetermined. The CDR3 runs to 10 residues. V lost 5 bases, J lost 9 bases, and 5 bases lay in between. From germline, CDR1 is SGHAT and CDR2 FQNNGV. The CDR3 sequence: CASSTFEQFF. The CDR3 bases are TGTGCCAGCAGCACATTTGAGCAGTTCTTC.

This clone was seen a single time. The rearrangement joins TRBV10-3 to TRBJ2-7; D perhaps matches TRBD2 (6 bases). This CDR3 has 14 amino acids. V dropped 3 bases and J dropped 4 bases, with 13 bases sitting between them. Germline CDR1 and CDR2: ENHRY and SYGVKD. The CDR3 nucleotides read TGTGCCATCAGTGATTTGCGGGACCGATACGAGCAGTACTTC. Amino acids: CAISDLRDRYEQYF.